These T cell receptor beta chains were read from a single sample in a study of T cell responses to AZD1222 COVID-19 vaccine. Sequencing was performed with immunoSEQ multiplex PCR; in TCRdb, only in-frame clones are kept and a portion is missing. This sample has fewer than 200,000 clones, with around 90% found just once. The specimen was peripheral blood, collected on day 0 of AZD1222 vaccination. The source of these receptors is an adult in good health. CDR3s include the opening cysteine and the closing phenylalanine or tryptophan. D genes are given only for firm matches. Not every row has a clone size; where given, it reads once, few, many or a size class.

abundance	v_gene	j_gene	len	d_gene	CDR3aa	CDR3nt
.	TRBV6-4	TRBJ2-1	14	.	CASSDQGHGNEQFF	TGTGCCAGCAGTGATCAAGGGCATGGCAATGAGCAGTTCTTC
.	TRBV12-3/TRBV12-4	TRBJ2-2	11	.	CASKKGGELFF	TGTGCCAGCAAGAAGGGCGGGGAGCTGTTTTTT
once	TRBV30	TRBJ1-1	13	.	CAWSVVENTEAFF	TGTGCCTGGAGTGTAGTGGAGAACACTGAAGCTTTCTTT
.	TRBV4-2	TRBJ2-7	15	.	CASSRDGLTSYEQYF	TGTGCCAGCAGCCGAGACGGACTAACCTCCTACGAGCAGTACTTC
.	TRBV28	TRBJ1-6	16	.	CASHSTGYSYNSPLHF	TGTGCCAGCCACTCGACCGGGTATTCCTATAATTCACCCCTCCACTTT
.	TRBV18	TRBJ2-7	18	TRBD2	CASSPTELGSGDPYEQYF	TGTGCCAGCTCACCAACGGAATTGGGTAGCGGGGACCCTTACGAGCAGTACTTC
once	TRBV7-2	TRBJ2-3	14	.	CASSLLLTGASKYF	TGTGCCAGCAGCTTACTCCTGACGGGTGCCTCCAAGTATTTT
.	TRBV27	TRBJ2-1	14	TRBD2	CASSPLAAYNEQFF	TGTGCCAGCAGCCCACTAGCGGCGTACAATGAGCAGTTCTTC
.	TRBV7-9	TRBJ1-2	13	TRBD1	CASSLGDRSPITF	TGTGCCAGCAGCTTAGGGGACAGGAGCCCGATCACCTTC
.	TRBV30	TRBJ1-1	14	.	CAWGGHLKNTEAFF	TGTGCCTGGGGGGGACACTTGAAGAACACTGAAGCTTTCTTT
.	TRBV19	TRBJ1-2	16	TRBD1	CASSPSGRQGEYGYTF	TGTGCCAGTAGTCCGAGCGGCCGACAGGGTGAATATGGCTACACCTTC
few	TRBV10-3	TRBJ1-4	14	.	CAISGTATNEKLFF	TGTGCCATCAGTGGGACAGCAACTAATGAAAAACTGTTTTTT
.	TRBV19	TRBJ2-3	14	TRBD1	CASSSTGHTDTQYF	TGTGCCAGTAGTTCGACAGGGCACACAGATACGCAGTATTTT
.	TRBV19	TRBJ1-4	16	.	CASSNAPDGTNEKLFF	TGTGCCAGTAGCAATGCCCCAGATGGCACTAATGAAAAACTGTTTTTT
.	TRBV4-3	TRBJ2-1	16	TRBD2	CASSQGGTRGSNEQFF	TGCGCCAGCAGCCAAGGAGGGACTAGGGGGTCCAATGAGCAGTTCTTC
few	TRBV5-1	TRBJ1-5	13	.	CASSFNSNQPQHF	TGCGCCAGCAGCTTTAATAGCAATCAGCCCCAGCATTTT
.	TRBV7-9	TRBJ2-7	16	TRBD1	CASSLDLGQGDGEQYF	TGTGCCAGCAGCTTAGATCTGGGACAGGGAGATGGGGAGCAGTACTTC
few	TRBV12-3/TRBV12-4	TRBJ1-1	12	.	CASSFSGTEAFF	TGTGCCAGCAGTTTCAGTGGCACTGAAGCTTTCTTT
.	TRBV19	TRBJ2-1	13	TRBD1	CASIRTGVGEQFF	TGTGCCAGTATCCGGACAGGGGTTGGGGAGCAGTTCTTC
.	TRBV3-1/TRBV3-2	TRBJ1-3	15	.	CASSHPRGTGNTIYF	TGTGCCAGCAGCCACCCCAGGGGAACTGGAAACACCATATATTTT
.	TRBV5-6	TRBJ1-6	12	.	CASSWTGTPLHF	TGTGCCAGCAGCTGGACCGGAACACCCCTCCACTTT
once	TRBV7-8	TRBJ1-5	17	.	CASSLVKGGESNQPQHF	TGTGCCAGCAGCTTAGTAAAAGGGGGAGAATCCAATCAGCCCCAGCATTTT
.	TRBV6-1	TRBJ1-6	15	TRBD1	CASSDRTGGNSPLHF	TGTGCCAGCAGTGATAGGACAGGGGGTAATTCACCCCTCCACTTT
.	TRBV5-6	TRBJ2-4	15	TRBD2	CASSSLERGGNIQYF	TGTGCCAGCAGCTCCCTTGAGCGGGGCGGAAACATTCAGTACTTC
once	TRBV7-9	TRBJ1-5	13	.	CASSLGTNQPQHF	TGTGCCAGCAGCTTAGGGACTAATCAGCCCCAGCATTTT
.	TRBV10-2	TRBJ1-6	15	TRBD1	CASSSGTALGSPLHF	TGCGCCAGCAGTAGTGGGACAGCCCTGGGGTCACCCCTCCACTTT
.	TRBV25-1	TRBJ1-3	14	.	CASSGPTGIHTIYF	TGTGCCAGCAGTGGCCCTACAGGGATACACACCATATATTTT
.	TRBV10-3	TRBJ2-1	10	.	CATFYNEQFF	TGTGCCACCTTTTACAATGAGCAGTTCTTC
.	TRBV30	TRBJ2-7	11	.	CAWSMAYEQYF	TGTGCCTGGAGTATGGCCTACGAGCAGTACTTC
.	TRBV11-1	TRBJ2-1	15	.	CASSFQGRAHNEQFF	TGTGCCAGCAGCTTCCAGGGTAGAGCCCACAATGAGCAGTTCTTC
once	TRBV20-1	TRBJ2-3	11	.	CRAMDGDTQYF	TGCAGGGCGATGGACGGAGATACGCAGTATTTT
few	TRBV12-3/TRBV12-4	TRBJ1-2	12	.	CASSGAGGSYTF	TGTGCCAGCAGTGGGGCAGGAGGGAGCTACACCTTC
.	TRBV5-1	TRBJ2-7	15	.	CASSLGAGSSYEQYF	TGCGCCAGCAGCTTGGGGGCAGGGAGCTCCTACGAGCAGTACTTC
.	TRBV6-5	TRBJ1-3	13	.	CASSYSSGNTIYF	TGTGCCAGCAGTTACTCGTCTGGAAACACCATATATTTT
.	TRBV9	TRBJ1-3	13	.	CASSVASGNTIYF	TGTGCCAGCAGCGTAGCCTCTGGAAACACCATATATTTT
.	TRBV5-1	TRBJ2-2	16	TRBD1	CASSGTGTGLSGELFF	TGCGCCAGCAGCGGCACCGGGACAGGACTATCCGGGGAGCTGTTTTTT
once	TRBV11-3	TRBJ2-7	12	.	CASSLGSYEQYF	TGTGCCAGCAGCTTAGGCTCCTACGAGCAGTACTTC
.	TRBV6-4	TRBJ1-6	16	TRBD1	CASSDSFGTGASPLHF	TGTGCCAGCAGTGACTCGTTCGGGACAGGAGCTTCACCCCTCCACTTT
.	TRBV3-1/TRBV3-2	TRBJ1-6	15	.	CASSLTNPGNSPLHF	TGTGCCAGCAGCCTAACCAATCCTGGGAATTCACCCCTCCACTTT
.	TRBV28	TRBJ1-1	14	.	CASSLSTPATGAFF	TGTGCCAGCAGTTTAAGTACACCGGCCACTGGGGCTTTCTTT
.	TRBV28	TRBJ2-1	18	.	CASQKGDGTVRSYNEQFF	TGTGCCAGCCAGAAAGGGGACGGGACCGTACGCTCCTACAATGAGCAGTTCTTC
.	TRBV7-2	TRBJ2-7	15	TRBD2	CASSSGTREFYEQYF	TGTGCCAGCAGTTCAGGGACGCGGGAGTTCTACGAGCAGTACTTC
.	TRBV5-1	TRBJ1-6	16	.	CASSLEGRANNSPLHF	TGCGCCAGCAGCTTGGAGGGAAGGGCCAATAATTCACCCCTCCACTTT
.	TRBV6-1	TRBJ2-3	15	.	CASSEAWGDRDTQYF	TGTGCCAGCAGTGAAGCTTGGGGGGATCGAGATACGCAGTATTTT
.	TRBV4-1	TRBJ2-7	14	.	CASSQVGPSYEQYF	TGCGCCAGCAGCCAAGTAGGGCCTTCCTACGAGCAGTACTTC